The rows below give T cell receptor beta chains drawn from one sample of a study of T cells after yellow fever vaccination. MiXCR was run by TCRdb on the 5' RACE reads, yielding one entry per CDR3 protein. The sample records about 630,000 distinct CDR3 sequences, roughly 12% being singletons. The source material was PBMCs, sampled on the day of the yellow fever booster vaccination. The source of these receptors is a man aged 25-40 years who received the YFV17D yellow fever vaccine. The CDR3 runs from the conserved cysteine through the conserved F or W. Fields, in order: D gene, V gene, clone size, J gene, CDR3 DNA, CDR3 protein. The D gene is left open where the match is weak. Only part of the rows carry a size: once, few, many, or a class if the clone is expanded.

>TRBD2|TRBV10-3|.|TRBJ2-3
TGTGCCATCGCCCGGACTAGCGGGAGTGCAGATACGCAGTATTTT
CAIARTSGSADTQYF
>.|TRBV6-5|few|TRBJ2-7
TGTGCCAGCAGTTTCTTTATTACCCCTCCCTACGAGCAGTACTTC
CASSFFITPPYEQYF
>.|TRBV11-3|many|TRBJ2-2
TGTGCCAGCAGCTCTGGAGGGCTAAACACCGGGGAGCTGTTTTTT
CASSSGGLNTGELFF
>TRBD1|TRBV24-1|.|TRBJ2-5
TGTGCCACCAGTGATTTCGTGAGGGGGCGCGGAGAGACCCAGTACTTC
CATSDFVRGRGETQYF
>.|TRBV20-1|few|TRBJ1-5
TGCAGTGCTAGGTCCGGGAATTCCAATCAGCCCCAGCATTTT
CSARSGNSNQPQHF
>.|TRBV25-1|few|TRBJ2-3
TGTGCCAGCAGAGAGCCTTCAGGGGGGAGTGGCACAGATACGCAGTATTTT
CASREPSGGSGTDTQYF
>.|TRBV20-1|.|TRBJ1-5
TGCAGTGCTAGAGACCCTGAAGGGCATCAGCCCCAGCATTTT
CSARDPEGHQPQHF
>.|TRBV9|many|TRBJ2-1
TGTGCCAGCACCTCGGGCTCCTACAATGAGCAGTTCTTC
CASTSGSYNEQFF
>TRBD2|TRBV20-1|.|TRBJ2-3
TGCAGTGCTAGCTTAGCGGGAGGACCAAGCACAGATACGCAGTATTTT
CSASLAGGPSTDTQYF
>.|TRBV6-5|few|TRBJ2-5
TGTGCCAGCAGTTACGACTCCTATCAAGAGACCCAGTACTTC
CASSYDSYQETQYF
>TRBD1|TRBV5-4|few|TRBJ2-7
TGTGCCAGCAGCTCATTCGGACAGGCCCGAAGCTCCTACGAGCAGTACTTC
CASSSFGQARSSYEQYF
>TRBD1|TRBV20-1|few|TRBJ2-4
TGCAGTGCTAGACTCAGGGGACAGGGCCTAGCCAAAAACATTCAGTACTTC
CSARLRGQGLAKNIQYF
>.|TRBV6-2/TRBV6-3|.|TRBJ1-2
TGTGCCAGCAGCCGGACACCCTTTAACTATGGCTACACCTTC
CASSRTPFNYGYTF
>TRBD2|TRBV12-3/TRBV12-4|.|TRBJ2-1
TGTGCCAGCAGTTTAGGAACTAGCGTGAATGAGCAGTTCTTC
CASSLGTSVNEQFF
>.|TRBV11-1|few|TRBJ2-1
TGTGCCAGCAGCTTAGCGGGTGGGGCGAACGATCTACGTGATGAGCAGTTCTTC
CASSLAGGANDLRDEQFF
>.|TRBV20-1|.|TRBJ1-1
TGCAGTGCTATGGACCCGGTGCCGACTGAAGCTTTCTTT
CSAMDPVPTEAFF
>TRBD1|TRBV7-9|few|TRBJ2-3
TGTGCCAGCGGAACTCGGACAGGAGATACGCAGTATTTT
CASGTRTGDTQYF
>.|TRBV7-2|.|TRBJ2-3
TGTGCCAGCAGCGCAGACCTAGCATATACGCAGTATTTT
CASSADLAYTQYF
>.|TRBV20-1|.|TRBJ1-1
TGCAGTGCTCCACTCGGGGTGGGCGCTTTCTTT
CSAPLGVGAFF
>.|TRBV12-3/TRBV12-4|many|TRBJ1-2
TGTGCCAGCAGTTGGACTGGGAACTATGGCTACACCTTC
CASSWTGNYGYTF
>.|TRBV10-3|.|TRBJ2-7
TGTGCCACCGGGGGGCCTCAATCCTACGAGCAGTACTTC
CATGGPQSYEQYF
>.|TRBV5-5|.|TRBJ2-2
TGTGCCAGCAGCTTGACCCCAGGGAGGACCGGGGAGCTGTTTTTT
CASSLTPGRTGELFF
>TRBD1|TRBV7-8|.|TRBJ2-3
TGTGCCAGCAGCTTAGTTCCGACAGGGTGGGATACGCAGTATTTT
CASSLVPTGWDTQYF
>TRBD1|TRBV12-3/TRBV12-4|.|TRBJ1-5
TGTGCCAGCAGTTTCTCAGGGGGAGAGAATAGCAATCAGCCCCAGCATTTT
CASSFSGGENSNQPQHF
>.|TRBV7-9|.|TRBJ2-1
TGTGCCAGCAGGCTACGGGACTTGCCCTCGAATGAGCAGTTCTTC
CASRLRDLPSNEQFF
>.|TRBV20-1|.|TRBJ2-5
TGCAGTGCCGACGGCGGTGCCCAAGAGACCCAGTACTTC
CSADGGAQETQYF
>.|TRBV7-8|.|TRBJ2-3
TGTGCCAGTTACCCGGGAGAAAGCACAGATACGCAGTATTTT
CASYPGESTDTQYF
>.|TRBV28|.|TRBJ1-1
TGTGCCAGCAGTTTAGGAGGCATAGCTTTCTTT
CASSLGGIAFF
>TRBD2|TRBV18|.|TRBJ2-7
TGTGCCAGCTCACCGCCGACTAGCGGGGCCTACGAGCAGTACTTC
CASSPPTSGAYEQYF
>TRBD2|TRBV5-1|few|TRBJ2-1
TGCGCCAGCAGCTTAAACGTAGCGGGAATGGGCAATGAGCAGTTCTTC
CASSLNVAGMGNEQFF
>TRBD1|TRBV6-2/TRBV6-3|few|TRBJ1-5
TGTGCCAGCATGGACAGGGGGTACAACGGCAATCAGCCCCAGCATTTT
CASMDRGYNGNQPQHF
>.|TRBV3-1|few|TRBJ2-2
TGTGCCAGCAGTGCATTCGCGAACACCGGGGAGCTGTTTTTT
CASSAFANTGELFF
>.|TRBV5-5|many|TRBJ1-4
TGTGCCAGCAGCGTAGATGCAACTAATGAAAAACTGTTTTTT
CASSVDATNEKLFF
>TRBD2|TRBV7-9|few|TRBJ2-7
TGTGCCACCGGCACTAGCGGTCACCAAGCTACTCAGTACTTC
CATGTSGHQATQYF
>.|TRBV7-2|.|TRBJ2-7
TGTGCCAGCAGCCTCGTCCCGGCCATGGTCGAGCAGTACTTC
CASSLVPAMVEQYF
>.|TRBV12-3/TRBV12-4|few|TRBJ2-3
TGTGCCAGCAGTTCCAGGAACACAGATACGCAGTATTTT
CASSSRNTDTQYF
>TRBD2|TRBV12-3/TRBV12-4|.|TRBJ2-2
TGTGCCAGCAGTTTAAGATGGGGGACTAGCGGGACCGGGGAGCTGTTTTTT
CASSLRWGTSGTGELFF
>.|TRBV12-3/TRBV12-4|many|TRBJ2-3
TGTGCCAGCAGTTCCCTCTCCCGCACAGATACGCAGTATTTT
CASSSLSRTDTQYF
>.|TRBV4-3|few|TRBJ1-2
TGCGCCAGCAGCCAAGGTCAGGGAGATGGCTACACCTTC
CASSQGQGDGYTF
>TRBD2|TRBV4-3|.|TRBJ2-7
TGCGCCAGCAGCCAAACCCGGGGGGGGAGCTCCTACGAGCAGTACTTC
CASSQTRGGSSYEQYF
>TRBD2|TRBV29-1|.|TRBJ2-1
TGCAGCGTTGGTCTAGCGGATAGGCGGTACAATGAGCAGTTCTTC
CSVGLADRRYNEQFF
>TRBD1|TRBV20-1|few|TRBJ1-1
TGCAGTGCTACACAGGGGGCCGGCACTGAAGCTTTCTTT
CSATQGAGTEAFF
>.|TRBV6-5|.|TRBJ2-4
TGTGCCAGCAGTTACCTCCCCTCGGGATCCAAAAACATTCAGTACTTC
CASSYLPSGSKNIQYF
>TRBD2|TRBV6-1|few|TRBJ2-7
TGTGCCAGCCCTAGGGTGGAGCGGGAGTACAGCGAGCAGTACTTC
CASPRVEREYSEQYF
>.|TRBV7-2|.|TRBJ2-7
TGTGCCAGCACCGTGGACCACACCATCTCCTACGAGCAGTACTTC
CASTVDHTISYEQYF
>.|TRBV20-1|few|TRBJ2-5
TGCAGTGCCATAGGCCCCACAAACGGAGAGACCCAGTACTTC
CSAIGPTNGETQYF
>.|TRBV20-1|.|TRBJ2-5
TGCAGTGCCCTTGGACAGCAAGAGACCCAGTACTTC
CSALGQQETQYF
>.|TRBV10-3|.|TRBJ2-5
TGTGCCATCAGTGAGTCGGAAGGTACCCAGTACTTC
CAISESEGTQYF
>.|TRBV9|.|TRBJ2-7
TGTGCCAGCAGCGTGGACAGCGGAGCCTACGAGCAGTACTTC
CASSVDSGAYEQYF
>.|TRBV20-1|.|TRBJ2-1
TGCAGTGCTAGAAACCATGAGCAGTTCTTC
CSARNHEQFF